These 4 T cell receptor beta chains were sequenced from one sample in a study of control samples from healthy donors and cancer patients. Only in-frame clones appear in the TCRdb table, and some are missing; sequencing was by immunoSEQ multiplex PCR. The table lists approximately 90,000 clones, roughly 84% of them singletons. The sequenced sample was PBMCs. Receptors originate from a man aged 70-80 years with lung cancer.

This clone was counted a single time. CDR3 region: CASTADKGAYGYTF. The DNA for the CDR3 is TGTGCCAGTACCGCAGACAAGGGAGCCTATGGCTACACCTTC. The V call is TRBV19, the J call TRBJ1-2; no clear D. V shed 7 bases and J shed 4 bases, with 16 bases lying between them. From germline, CDR1 is LNHDA and CDR2 SQIVND (reference sequence). This CDR3 is 14 amino acids long. The entire variable domain, with the rest obtained from reference TRBV19 and TRBJ1-2, is as follows: DGGITQSPKYLFRKEGQNVTLSCEQNLNHDAMYWYRQDPGQGLRLIYYSQIVNDFQKGDIAEGYSVSREKKESFPLTVTSAQKNPTAFYLCASTADKGAYGYTFGSGTRLTVV.

The chain recombines TRBV15 with TRBJ2-3; D tentatively fits TRBD1 or TRBD2 (6 bases each). Trimming removed 1 base from V and 0 bases from J, with 8 bases in between. This CDR3 region has 15 residues. Germline V gene sequence: CDR1 LNHNV, CDR2 YYDKDF (reference sequence). CDR3 sequence: CATSRAGASTDTQYF. The CDR3 DNA reads TGTGCCACCAGCAGAGCGGGGGCTAGCACAGATACGCAGTATTTT. The variable domain in full, with the rest retrieved from reference TRBV15 and TRBJ2-3, is DAMVIQNPRYQVTQFGKPVTLSCSQTLNHNVMYWYQQKSSQAPKLLFHYYDKDFNNEADTPDNFQSRRPNTSFCFLDIRSPGLGDTAMYLCATSRAGASTDTQYFGPGTRLTVL.

This clone appeared a single time. This sequence joins TRBV6-4 and TRBJ2-1; 12 positions match TRBD1. V lost 5 bases, J lost 9 bases, and 5 bases stayed unmatched. There are 14 residues in the CDR3. Germline CDR1 is MRHNA and CDR2 is SNTAGT. This CDR3 reads CASSSGTGGGEQFF. The CDR3 nucleotides are TGTGCCAGCAGTTCCGGGACAGGGGGCGGTGAGCAGTTCTTC.

V and J are TRBV15 and TRBJ2-5; TRBD2 might be the D (6 bases). The CDR3 loop spans 14 amino acids. Germline CDR1 is LNHNV and CDR2 is YYDKDF (reference sequence). V was pared by 0 bases and J by 9 bases, with 14 bases between. The CDR3: CATSRDREFRAQYF. CDR3 DNA: TGTGCCACCAGCAGAGATCGGGAGTTTCGGGCCCAGTACTTC. Filled out from reference TRBV15 and TRBJ2-5, the complete variable domain reads DAMVIQNPRYQVTQFGKPVTLSCSQTLNHNVMYWYQQKSSQAPKLLFHYYDKDFNNEADTPDNFQSRRPNTSFCFLDIRSPGLGDTAMYLCATSRDREFRAQYFGPGTRLLVL.